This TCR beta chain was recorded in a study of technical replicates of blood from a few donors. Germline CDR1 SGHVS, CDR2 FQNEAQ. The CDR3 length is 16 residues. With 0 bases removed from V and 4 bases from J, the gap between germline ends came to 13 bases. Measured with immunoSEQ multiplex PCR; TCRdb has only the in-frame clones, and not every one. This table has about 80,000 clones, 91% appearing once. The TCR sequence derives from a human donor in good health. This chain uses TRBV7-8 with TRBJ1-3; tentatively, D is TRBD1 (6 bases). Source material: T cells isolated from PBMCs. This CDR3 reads CASSLAGGAQGNTIYF. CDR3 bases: TGTGCCAGCAGCTTAGCCGGGGGGGCGCAAGGAAACACCATATATTTT. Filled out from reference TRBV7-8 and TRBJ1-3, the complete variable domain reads GAGVSQSPRYKVAKRGQDVALRCDPISGHVSLFWYQQALGQGPEFLTYFQNEAQLDKSGLPSDRFFAERPEGSVSTLKIQRTQQEDSAVYLCASSLAGGAQGNTIYFGEGSWLTVV.